A selection of T cell receptor beta chains follows, all from one sample in a study of T cell changes during pregnancy in multiple sclerosis. Clones were sequenced by immunoSEQ multiplex PCR, and TCRdb holds only the in-frame ones, with some missing. The sample lists some 100,000 clones; 85% to 95% were seen once. The source material was peripheral blood, sampled before pregnancy. The receptors derive from a female donor with multiple sclerosis, enrolled in a pregnancy study. Each CDR3 is given with its conserved first and last residue.

v_gene: TRBV13; j_gene: TRBJ1-2; CDR3aa: CASSGSRRYGYTF
v_gene: TRBV5-8; j_gene: TRBJ2-1; CDR3aa: CASSLGSGRLYEQFF
v_gene: TRBV19; j_gene: TRBJ1-1; CDR3aa: CASRTGTGNTEAFF
v_gene: TRBV10-1; j_gene: TRBJ2-3; CDR3aa: CASSSTVGYPTDTQYF
v_gene: TRBV14; j_gene: TRBJ2-7; CDR3aa: CASSQGSSRLAGGEQYF
v_gene: TRBV4-1; j_gene: TRBJ1-1; CDR3aa: CASSFNQLAEAFF
v_gene: TRBV28; j_gene: TRBJ2-7; CDR3aa: CASSLPGQGAYEQYF
v_gene: TRBV9; j_gene: TRBJ2-1; CDR3aa: CASSVATGWLAAHNEQFF
v_gene: TRBV7-9; j_gene: TRBJ2-3; CDR3aa: CASSSPSGNTDTQYF
v_gene: TRBV18; j_gene: TRBJ1-1; CDR3aa: CASSLGQNTEAFF
v_gene: TRBV4-1; j_gene: TRBJ1-1; CDR3aa: CASSQERGTGTEAFF
v_gene: TRBV7-9; j_gene: TRBJ1-2; CDR3aa: CASSTPGLGGRGNYGYTF
v_gene: TRBV5-1; j_gene: TRBJ2-5; CDR3aa: CASSWQGSGGETQYF
v_gene: TRBV27; j_gene: TRBJ2-7; CDR3aa: CASSFVASGSYEQYF
v_gene: TRBV4-1; j_gene: TRBJ1-2; CDR3aa: CASSQVGQGTSGYTF
v_gene: TRBV2; j_gene: TRBJ1-2; CDR3aa: CASSEKRGQDGYTF
v_gene: TRBV27; j_gene: TRBJ2-1; CDR3aa: CASSSLSGIHNEQFF